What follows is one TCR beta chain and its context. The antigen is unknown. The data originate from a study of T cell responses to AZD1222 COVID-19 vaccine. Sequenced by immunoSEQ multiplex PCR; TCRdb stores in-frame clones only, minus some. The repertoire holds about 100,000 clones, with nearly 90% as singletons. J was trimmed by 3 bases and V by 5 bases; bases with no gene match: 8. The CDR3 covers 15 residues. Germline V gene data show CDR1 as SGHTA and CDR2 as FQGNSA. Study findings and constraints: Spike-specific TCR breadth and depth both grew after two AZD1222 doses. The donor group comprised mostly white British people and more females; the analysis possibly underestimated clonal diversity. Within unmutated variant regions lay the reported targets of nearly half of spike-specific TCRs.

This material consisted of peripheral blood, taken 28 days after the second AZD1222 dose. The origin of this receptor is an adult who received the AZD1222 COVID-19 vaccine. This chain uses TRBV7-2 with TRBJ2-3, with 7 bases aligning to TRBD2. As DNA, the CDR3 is TGTGCCAGCAGCCGCTGGGGGGGGGTGACAGATACGCAGTATTTT. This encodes CASSRWGGVTDTQYF.